Listed below are T cell receptor beta chains from one sample, sequenced in a study of blood T cell repertoires in COVID-19. Using immunoSEQ multiplex PCR, the repertoire was profiled, and TCRdb retains in-frame clones only, with some absent. The table has a few hundred thousand clones, over 80% seen once; the top ten hold more than 8.5%. Sequenced input: PBMCs or T cells enriched from blood (not recorded which). All receptors come from a woman under 30 who had recovered from COVID-19. Both conserved end residues are part of each CDR3. D genes are given only for firm matches. The listing skips clone size in some rows; elsewhere it reads once, few, many or a size class.

size	V	J	D	DNA	CDR3
.	TRBV10-3	TRBJ2-7	TRBD2	TGTGCCATCAGTGAGCAAAGCGGGGGGGGCGAGCAGTACTTC	CAISEQSGGGEQYF
.	TRBV28	TRBJ1-2	.	TGTGCCAGCAGTTTACGGGTCGTCTATGGCTACACCTTC	CASSLRVVYGYTF
.	TRBV11-1	TRBJ2-2	TRBD1	TGTGCCAGCAGCTCATTCCGGGACAGGAGCACCGGGGAGCTGTTTTTT	CASSSFRDRSTGELFF
.	TRBV7-2	TRBJ2-3	TRBD1	TGTGCCAGCAGCTTAGGGGACAGAAACACAGATACGCAGTATTTT	CASSLGDRNTDTQYF
.	TRBV24-1	TRBJ1-2	.	TGTGCCACCAGTGATTTGAGAGGCTATGGCTACACCTTC	CATSDLRGYGYTF
once	TRBV5-1	TRBJ1-1	.	TGCGCCAGCAGTCCCCCCCCCGAGGCGCCGAACACTGAAGCTTTCTTT	CASSPPPEAPNTEAFF
once	TRBV7-2	TRBJ1-1	TRBD1	TGTGCCAGCACCCCACAGTGGACAGGGGGTTGGGGGGACACTGAAGCTTTCTTT	CASTPQWTGGWGDTEAFF
.	TRBV6-1	TRBJ1-2	TRBD1	TGTGCCAGCAGTGAATCAACGGGACAGACGGCTTATGGCTACACCTTC	CASSESTGQTAYGYTF
.	TRBV28	TRBJ1-4	TRBD1	TGTGCCAGCAGGGACAGGGGGGGACTGTTTTTT	CASRDRGGLFF
.	TRBV7-2	TRBJ1-2	TRBD1	TGTGCCAGCAGCCTAGGGGGACAGGTCTATGGCTACACCTTC	CASSLGGQVYGYTF
.	TRBV7-9	TRBJ1-1	TRBD1	TGTGCCAGCAGCCATACCGCAGGGACAGGGATAACTGAAGCTTTCTTT	CASSHTAGTGITEAFF
.	TRBV14	TRBJ1-6	.	TGTGCCAGCAGCCAAGACCCCAGGGTTAATTCACCCCTCCACTTT	CASSQDPRVNSPLHF
few	TRBV5-1	TRBJ2-4	.	TGCGCCAGCAGCTTGGATGGGAATGTGGAGGACATTCAGTACTTC	CASSLDGNVEDIQYF
.	TRBV24-1	TRBJ2-7	TRBD2	TGTGCCACCCACCCCCGGGGGGGAACCTACGAGCAGTACTTC	CATHPRGGTYEQYF
.	TRBV9	TRBJ2-1	TRBD1	TGTGCCAGCAGCGTAAGGGACAGGGTCTACAATGAGCAGTTCTTC	CASSVRDRVYNEQFF
.	TRBV19	TRBJ1-1	TRBD1	TGTGCCAGTAGTACAACAGGGGACACTGAAGCTTTCTTT	CASSTTGDTEAFF
.	TRBV4-3	TRBJ2-3	.	TGCGCCAGCAGCCAAGATCATCGGAGGGCAGACCTACACACAGATACGCAGTATTTT	CASSQDHRRADLHTDTQYF
.	TRBV7-8	TRBJ1-4	TRBD1	TGTGCCAGCAGCTTAGACAGGGGCTATGAAAAACTGTTTTTT	CASSLDRGYEKLFF
.	TRBV6-5	TRBJ1-5	.	TGTGCCAGCGCCGAGAACAGGGCTCAGCAGCCCCAGCATTTT	CASAENRAQQPQHF
once	TRBV28	TRBJ1-1	.	TGTGCCAGCAGTTCGGTGGGCATGAACACTGAAGCTTTCTTT	CASSSVGMNTEAFF
.	TRBV28	TRBJ1-1	.	TGTGCCAGCAGTTTGCTAGGCAGGGCTGGGACTGAAGCTTTCTTT	CASSLLGRAGTEAFF
.	TRBV30	TRBJ1-2	.	TGTGCCTGGACAGGGACACTACGACCATACTATGGCTACACCTTC	CAWTGTLRPYYGYTF
.	TRBV6-5	TRBJ1-2	.	TGTGCCAGCAGTCCCTGGGCTTCCGCTAACTATGGCTACACCTTC	CASSPWASANYGYTF
.	TRBV7-8	TRBJ1-4	.	TGTGCCAGCAGCTTAGCGGGACCCGACAGGCGAAATAATGAAAAACTGTTTTTT	CASSLAGPDRRNNEKLFF
.	TRBV19	TRBJ1-2	TRBD1	TGTGCCAGTAGTGCCTACCCGGGGACAGACTATGGCTACACCTTC	CASSAYPGTDYGYTF
.	TRBV4-3	TRBJ2-7	TRBD2	TGCGCCAGCAGCCAAGAGTGGAGCGGGGCGACCTACGAGCAGTACTTC	CASSQEWSGATYEQYF
once	TRBV5-6	TRBJ1-2	.	TGTGCCAGCAGCTTTCGTCGGGGGGAGATTGGCTACACCTTC	CASSFRRGEIGYTF
.	TRBV28	TRBJ1-5	TRBD1	TGTGCCAGCATTCCGGGACAGCCTTATAGCAATCAGCCCCAGCATTTT	CASIPGQPYSNQPQHF
.	TRBV19	TRBJ1-5	.	TGTGCCAGTAGTATGGGGGGACCCAATCAGCCCCAGCATTTT	CASSMGGPNQPQHF
.	TRBV3-1/TRBV3-2	TRBJ1-1	.	TGTGCCAGCAGCCAAGCTACGGGGGAAGCTTTCTTT	CASSQATGEAFF
once	TRBV5-8	TRBJ2-4	.	TGTGCCAGCAGCTTCGGTGTTAGCGGTTCAATAGCCAAAAACATTCAGTACTTC	CASSFGVSGSIAKNIQYF
.	TRBV4-1	TRBJ2-2	.	TGCGCCAGCAGCCAAGACCTCCGACTCGGAAAGAACACCGGGGAGCTGTTTTTT	CASSQDLRLGKNTGELFF
.	TRBV28	TRBJ1-1	.	TGTGCCAGCAGTTTCGGGGGGAACACTGAAGCTTTCTTT	CASSFGGNTEAFF
once	TRBV18	TRBJ1-5	.	TGTGCCAGCTCCCTTAAAATCCTCGGGGTCTCAGGTCAGCCCCAGCATTTT	CASSLKILGVSGQPQHF
.	TRBV10-3	TRBJ1-2	TRBD1	TGTGCCATCAATTCCCAGGGGGGCGCCAACTATGGCTACACCTTC	CAINSQGGANYGYTF
.	TRBV19	TRBJ1-3	.	TGTGCCAGTAGTATCGGGACTGGAAACACCATATATTTT	CASSIGTGNTIYF
.	TRBV28	TRBJ1-1	TRBD1	TGTGCCAGCACCCTCGGACAGGGGCGACTAGGAAACACTGAAGCTTTCTTT	CASTLGQGRLGNTEAFF
.	TRBV6-5	TRBJ2-3	TRBD2	TGTGCCAGCAGTTACACCGCGGGAGGGACAGATACGCAGTATTTT	CASSYTAGGTDTQYF
.	TRBV11-2	TRBJ2-7	.	TGTGCCAGCCGGACAGGGAGGGGTCTCTACGAGCAGTACTTC	CASRTGRGLYEQYF
.	TRBV7-8	TRBJ2-5	.	TGTGCCAGCAGACGGACTACGTTCCAAGAGACCCAGTACTTC	CASRRTTFQETQYF
.	TRBV30	TRBJ2-7	.	TGTGCCGGAGAACGAGACTACGAGCAGTACTTC	CAGERDYEQYF
.	TRBV9	TRBJ2-5	.	TGTGCCAGCAGCGTAGCGCGAGGTGAGACCCAGTACTTC	CASSVARGETQYF
.	TRBV27	TRBJ1-1	TRBD1	TGTGCCAGCAGGGGGACAGTTGAAGCTTTCTTT	CASRGTVEAFF
.	TRBV14	TRBJ2-1	TRBD1	TGTGCCAGCAGCACCCGACAGGGCAATGAGCAGTTCTTC	CASSTRQGNEQFF
.	TRBV5-1	TRBJ1-2	.	TGCGCCAGCAGCTTGGCCAGGTCGTATGGCTACACCTTC	CASSLARSYGYTF
.	TRBV19	TRBJ2-1	TRBD2	TGTGCCAGTAGTATAGGGCTAGCGGGTTCCTACAATGAGCAGTTCTTC	CASSIGLAGSYNEQFF
.	TRBV12-3/TRBV12-4	TRBJ1-1	TRBD1	TGTGCCAGCAGGAATGGACAGGGGAAAGAAGCTTTCTTT	CASRNGQGKEAFF
.	TRBV28	TRBJ2-2	.	TGTGCCAGCAAGAGAGGGAGCACCGGGGAGCTGTTTTTT	CASKRGSTGELFF
.	TRBV6-5	TRBJ1-6	TRBD1	TGTGCCAGCAGCCAGACAGGGCTGAATTCACCCCTCCACTTT	CASSQTGLNSPLHF
.	TRBV6-4	TRBJ2-1	TRBD1	TGTGCCAGCAGTTCTATTTGGGGACAGGGGGCTAATGAGCAGTTCTTC	CASSSIWGQGANEQFF
once	TRBV6-5	TRBJ1-1	.	TGTGCCAGCAGTTACGATAGAAGGGGCACTGAAGCTTTCTTT	CASSYDRRGTEAFF
.	TRBV28	TRBJ1-4	TRBD1	TGTGCCAGCAGTGACAGGGAGAATGAAAAACTGTTTTTT	CASSDRENEKLFF
.	TRBV11-3	TRBJ2-3	TRBD2	TGTGCCAGCAACCAGGATGGCAAAAGCGGGAGAAGACCGGATACGCAGTATTTT	CASNQDGKSGRRPDTQYF
.	TRBV7-2	TRBJ2-2	.	TGTGCCAGCAGCTTAGCCCTCCACGGGACCGGGGAGCTGTTTTTT	CASSLALHGTGELFF
.	TRBV5-1	TRBJ1-1	.	TGCGCCAGCAGCTTACCTTACGCGGGACGGATGAACACTGAAGCTTTCTTT	CASSLPYAGRMNTEAFF
.	TRBV7-8	TRBJ2-1	TRBD1	TGTGCCAGCAGCTCCCCGGGACAGGGGGCAGGGCAGTTCTTC	CASSSPGQGAGQFF